The T cell receptor beta chain described here comes from a study of CD8+ T cells in alopecia areata. General study points: Researchers reported that TCR sharing among patients proved less clear than in mice, possibly HLA-linked.

As regards this clone: The antigen remains undetermined.

cDNA prepared by RNA extraction and subsequent reverse transcription served as the template for sequencing. TCRdb's table, derived via immunoSEQ multiplex PCR, lists solely in-frame clones and lacks some. Of 90,000 to 150,000 clones in the sample, about 60% are singletons; the top ten hold roughly 2.8%. The sequence derives from a human donor in good health. The sequenced material came from CD4+ T cells sorted from blood.

For the CDR3, the DNA is TGCGCCAGCAGTCAACTGGACAGGGGTAACACTGAAGCTTTCTTT. Encoded protein: CASSQLDRGNTEAFF. This chain uses TRBV23-1 with TRBJ1-1, with 9 bases that match TRBD1. Being an ORF, TRBV23-1 has a function that is uncertain. V shed 2 bases and J 2 bases; nucleotides not matched to a gene: 3. The length of the CDR3 is 15 residues.